This is a list of T cell receptor beta chains from one sample in a study of T cells in Graves' hyperthyroidism and ophthalmopathy. TCRdb reprocessed the multiplex PCR reads with MiXCR, giving one entry per CDR3 protein. This sample carries 700,000 or so distinct CDR3 sequences, roughly 17% of them seen once, and the ten largest clones take approximately 8.4%. The specimen sequenced was blood. These receptors came from a man aged 18 to 35 with Graves' hyperthyroidism. CDR3s include the opening cysteine and the closing phenylalanine or tryptophan. Each record gives: V gene, D gene, clone size, CDR3 length, J gene, CDR3 DNA, CDR3 protein. A D gene is named only where the DNA matches it firmly. Size values are once, few and many counts, or a class for expanded clones, and some rows have none.

TRBV18	TRBD2	many	14	TRBJ2-1	TGTGCCAGCTCCCCCCAGGGAGGGACGGATGAGCAGTTCTTC	CASSPQGGTDEQFF
TRBV12-3/TRBV12-4	NA	many	13	TRBJ1-2	TGTGCCAGCAGTTTAGGAAGCCAAGGTGGCTACACCTTC	CASSLGSQGGYTF
TRBV6-6	TRBD1	many	16	TRBJ2-4	TGTGCCAGCAGTTACGGAGGCAGGGGGCTTAGAAACATTCAGTACTTC	CASSYGGRGLRNIQYF
TRBV24-1	NA	NA	16	TRBJ2-5	TGTGCCACCAGTGACCAAAAGGACCCTGCGGTACCGACCCAGTACTTC	CATSDQKDPAVPTQYF
TRBV19	TRBD2	many	15	TRBJ2-1	TGTGCCAGTAGCGCGAGCGGGAGCGGTTACAATGAGCAGTTCTTC	CASSASGSGYNEQFF
TRBV6-1	NA	NA	18	TRBJ2-2	TGTGCCAGCAGCGTCTGGGACAAATCGGATATAGACACCGGGGAGCTGTTTTTT	CASSVWDKSDIDTGELFF
TRBV20-1	TRBD1	many	14	TRBJ2-7	TGCAGTGCAGGAGGGACAGGGAGCTCCTACGAGCAGTACTTC	CSAGGTGSSYEQYF
TRBV28	TRBD2	NA	14	TRBJ2-7	TGTGCCAGCAGTCAACTAGCGGGAGGACACGAGCAGTACTTC	CASSQLAGGHEQYF
TRBV2	NA	NA	14	TRBJ2-2	TGTGCCAGCAGTGAGGATGCGAACACCGGGGAGCTGTTTTTT	CASSEDANTGELFF
TRBV28	NA	many	16	TRBJ2-7	TGTGCCAGCAGTTTTAAGGGGGGACGTCACCCTTGGGAGCAGTACTTC	CASSFKGGRHPWEQYF
TRBV4-2	NA	few	16	TRBJ1-6	TGTGCCAGCAGCCAACGACTTCTAGGGGATAATTCACCCCTCCACTTT	CASSQRLLGDNSPLHF
TRBV12-3/TRBV12-4	NA	many	13	TRBJ2-1	TGTGCCAGCAGACCGGGAACCAGCAATGAGCAGTTCTTC	CASRPGTSNEQFF
TRBV7-9	NA	NA	16	TRBJ2-4	TGTGCCAGCAGCCCGGTGAGGGCTAGGACCAAAAACATTCAGTACTTC	CASSPVRARTKNIQYF
TRBV9	NA	few	13	TRBJ2-5	TGTGCCAGCAGCGTAGTGGGCGGGGAGACCCAGTACTTC	CASSVVGGETQYF
TRBV28	TRBD1	few	12	TRBJ2-1	TGTGCCAGCAACTTACAGGGGCCTGAGCAGTTCTTC	CASNLQGPEQFF
TRBV9	TRBD2	few	18	TRBJ2-7	TGTGCCAGCAGCCATGCTGCGGGTGGGGGGGTCCGGTCAGGCGAGCAGTACTTC	CASSHAAGGGVRSGEQYF
TRBV30	NA	many	11	TRBJ1-2	TGTGCCTACGGGTTGGGTGGTGGCTACACCTTC	CAYGLGGGYTF
TRBV19	NA	NA	14	TRBJ2-2	TGTGCCAGTAGTGAAGGAGATAACACCGGGGAGCTGTTTTTT	CASSEGDNTGELFF
TRBV28	NA	once	13	TRBJ1-2	TGTGCCAGCAGCTCGAGGGGAGGGGGTGGCTACACCTTC	CASSSRGGGGYTF
TRBV20-1	NA	NA	13	TRBJ2-7	TGCAGTGCCCCAGCAGGAGGTTTCTACGAGCAGTACTTC	CSAPAGGFYEQYF
TRBV27	TRBD2	few	16	TRBJ2-3	TGTGCCACCCGGGACCCGACTAGCGGGAGGCCAGATACGCAGTATTTT	CATRDPTSGRPDTQYF
TRBV6-1	TRBD1	few	15	TRBJ1-2	TGTGCCAGCAGTTCGGGAGACAGGGGGTCCGGTGGCTACACCTTC	CASSSGDRGSGGYTF
TRBV20-1	TRBD2	NA	13	TRBJ2-1	TGCAGTGCTTTAGCGGGGATCCACAATGAGCAGTTCTTC	CSALAGIHNEQFF
TRBV18	NA	NA	12	TRBJ2-7	TGTGCCGCGGGACCGGCCTCCTACGAGCAGTACTTC	CAAGPASYEQYF
TRBV18	TRBD1	many	14	TRBJ1-2	TGTGCCAGCTCACTGGGACAGGGGGCTTCTGGCTACACCTTC	CASSLGQGASGYTF
TRBV18	TRBD1	many	13	TRBJ2-7	TGTGCCAGCTCAGAGGGGGCCCGCGACGAGCAGTACTTC	CASSEGARDEQYF
TRBV12-3/TRBV12-4	NA	many	16	TRBJ1-1	TGTGCCAGCACTTCACCCCTGGGGCGGGGGAACACTGAAGCTTTCTTT	CASTSPLGRGNTEAFF
TRBV30	NA	few	12	TRBJ2-7	TGTGCCTGGAGTGGGGCCTCCTACGAGCAGTACTTC	CAWSGASYEQYF
TRBV6-2/TRBV6-3	NA	many	15	TRBJ2-6	TGTGCCAGCACCACGAGAGCTGCTGGGGCCAACGTCCTGACTTTC	CASTTRAAGANVLTF
TRBV20-1	NA	few	13	TRBJ2-5	TGCAGTGCTAGAGATAGGGCGGAAGAGACCCAGTACTTC	CSARDRAEETQYF
TRBV20-1	NA	NA	12	TRBJ2-5	TGCAGTGCTACGGGAGACCAAGAGACCCAGTACTTC	CSATGDQETQYF
TRBV10-3	NA	NA	15	TRBJ2-7	TGTGCCATCAGTGAGCTCGGCAGGGAAGGGGGCGAGCAGTACTTC	CAISELGREGGEQYF
TRBV7-8	TRBD2	few	16	TRBJ2-1	TGTGCCAGCAGCTTCTGGACTAGCGACCTATACAATGAGCAGTTCTTC	CASSFWTSDLYNEQFF
TRBV28	NA	many	13	TRBJ1-2	TGTGCCAGCAGTTCCCCAGGGTTCTATGGCTACACCTTC	CASSSPGFYGYTF
TRBV7-2	TRBD2	few	15	TRBJ2-1	TGTGCCAGCAGCTTAGGCGGACTAGCGGGAGACGGTCAGTTCTTC	CASSLGGLAGDGQFF
TRBV2	NA	NA	15	TRBJ1-5	TGTGCCAGCCTATCCGGGGTTGAGAGCAATCAGCCCCAGCATTTT	CASLSGVESNQPQHF
TRBV2	TRBD2	many	18	TRBJ2-7	TGTGCCAGCATCGCCCCCCCGGGACTAGCGGGATCGGGCCACGAGCAGTACTTC	CASIAPPGLAGSGHEQYF
TRBV7-8	NA	NA	13	TRBJ1-1	TGTGCCAGCAGCTTCGCGGGGTCCGCTGAAGCTTTCTTT	CASSFAGSAEAFF
TRBV27	NA	many	12	TRBJ2-1	TGTGCCAGCAGTTTATTGGGGAATGAGCAGTTCTTC	CASSLLGNEQFF
TRBV2	TRBD2	many	13	TRBJ2-7	TGTGCCAGCAACAGCGGGAGCTCCTACGAGCAGTACTTC	CASNSGSSYEQYF
TRBV20-1	NA	many	11	TRBJ2-1	TGCAGTGCTAGTAATGGGGATGAGCAGTTCTTC	CSASNGDEQFF
TRBV6-2/TRBV6-3	NA	few	13	TRBJ1-2	TGTGCCAGCAGGAAAGGGACCGAGTATGGCTACACCTTC	CASRKGTEYGYTF
TRBV18	NA	many	16	TRBJ2-5	TGTGCCAGCTCACCATTGCGACAGGGAGGGAAAGAGACCCAGTACTTC	CASSPLRQGGKETQYF
TRBV2	NA	NA	13	TRBJ1-1	TGTGCCAGTAGAGCAGAAGAAGGCACTGAAGCTTTCTTT	CASRAEEGTEAFF
TRBV30	NA	many	14	TRBJ1-3	TGTGCCTGGAGCGTCGGGACTCCTGGAAACACCATATATTTT	CAWSVGTPGNTIYF
TRBV4-3	NA	NA	14	TRBJ1-5	TGCGCCAGCAGCCAAGATACCGTCAATCAGCCCCAGCATTTT	CASSQDTVNQPQHF
TRBV28	TRBD2	many	13	TRBJ2-7	TGTGCCAGTATGAGCGGGAGGCCCTACGAGCAGTACTTC	CASMSGRPYEQYF
TRBV27	NA	many	13	TRBJ2-7	TGTGCCAGCAGTTTATGGTCCGCAAGCGAGCAGTACTTC	CASSLWSASEQYF